This T cell receptor (beta chain) derives from a study of cytomegalovirus exposure and HLA in healthy donors (dated by TCRdb to the late 2010s). Looking at the study overall: An earlier analysis of approximately 640 of the donors reported 250 to 350 Gb of sequence data and 100 million to 130 million unique TCR beta sequences from roughly 200 million T cells. The study combined high-throughput TCR immunosequencing, statistical association of individual TCRs with disease status, and machine learning to predict cytomegalovirus infection status. Donor age, sex, ethnicity and CMV serostatus were collected together with the repertoire data. Genome-wide SNP genotypes for about 55% of the roughly 670 donors were used in a later genetic analysis, which treated that subset as a discovery cohort. An earlier analysis of a few hundred of the donors applied high-throughput TCR beta sequencing to assess whether each TCR beta V gene segment acted as functional or pseudogenic. Among the roughly 400 genotyped donors, more than 70% belonged to the genetic ancestry cluster associated with self-reported Caucasian donors. A handful of DR-DQ haplotypes were handled as single units for association and clustering because linkage in the cohort was strong. In addition to the first cohort of hundreds of subjects, a separate validation cohort of about 120 different subjects was used. The study aimed to test whether signatures of past pathogen exposure could be identified by cataloging public T cell receptors. In a later analysis, previously published TCR beta repertoires from more than 500 donors were re-analyzed and high-resolution HLA genotyping was added so that TCR occurrence patterns could be studied. The T cell repertoires of about 700 subjects were profiled by immunosequencing and related to cytomegalovirus serostatus. Class I and class II HLA loci were covered by the typing at four-digit resolution. On average, roughly 200,000 unique TCR beta nucleotide sequences were sequenced per donor among fewer than 500 genotyped donors of the cohort, with roughly 19% of those sequences being non-productive. All discovery cohort repertoires had been generated on a single sequencing platform. Rather than using new phenotypic data, the later analysis identified candidate immune exposures from TCR beta sequences and from how often those sequences occurred across donors. Roughly 300 gigabases of sequencing data and 70 million to 100 million unique TCR sequences made up an early release that covered approximately 700 HLA-typed donors. The number of donors typed differed by locus, with about 620-630 for A, B, C, DRB1 and DQB1, 522 for DQA1, 606 for DPA1, and some 450 for DPB1. What the authors observed across the whole study: Presence/absence analyses assumed roughly uniform sequencing depth across donors, an assumption that may not hold. A cluster of highly shared sequence variants was judged likely to represent a technical artifact of the sequencing pipeline. Some IMGT-functional V segments, including TRBV6-2 and TRBV6-3, could not be told apart with the 87-base-pair reads, so those segments were excluded. Broadly in line with IMGT annotations, most TCR beta V segments showed up in productive rearrangements about 87% or about 30% of the time in an earlier analysis of 450 to 600 of the donors. When HLA alleles, especially DR and DQ, strongly co-occurred, attributing TCR associations to individual alleles was difficult. Because HLA typing was missing for some donors at each locus, association tests included only the typed subset. For the cohort, immune exposure information was limited to CMV serostatus. While some public TCRs were present in many individuals, most TCR sequences turned up only very rarely across donors. In a later genetic analysis, a missense DCLRE1C variant was associated with V-gene and J-gene trimming of TCR beta chains, and the association was replicated in an independent cohort. Correlated functional status among segregating V segments might reflect linkage disequilibrium, but an unknown experimental factor could not be ruled out. In a later analysis, HLA-associated TCR beta chains showed more clonal expansion and lower generation probabilities than non-associated chains that were equally common. The authors suggested that the approach could potentially be extended to other disease states and immunological phenotypes. A further reported finding was that TCR beta sequences accurately predicted the HLA-A and HLA-B alleles for most subjects in the first cohort. The study listed 150 to 200 TCR beta chains as associated with cytomegalovirus. The classifier was reported to diagnose cytomegalovirus status with high specificity and sensitivity in both the original and validation cohorts. The earlier analysis of 587 of the donors excluded seventeen rarely observed V segments, including chromosome 9 orphons, because counts were too low. A later genetic analysis reported fewer N-insertions in productive TCRs among donors in an Asian-associated ancestry cluster than the roughly 690-donor mean. According to a later analysis, TCR association rates differed among HLA loci, with DRB1 alleles showing the most associated TCRs and HLA-C alleles showing the fewest. Most CMV-associated TCR beta chains appeared to be HLA-restricted in a later analysis, and the HLA associations seemed to be driven largely by CMV exposure. Only TCR beta chains were sequenced in this cohort, and the absence of alpha or paired-chain data limited detectable features. According to a later analysis, parvovirus B19, influenza, CMV and Epstein-Barr virus appeared linked to several top co-occurrence clusters. In vitro tests confirmed that a few of the cytomegalovirus-associated TCR beta chains recognize cytomegalovirus antigens. Specific HLA alleles were associated with 15,000 to 20,000 TCR beta sequences at a false discovery rate of 0.05 in a later analysis.

Including the terminal cysteine and phenylalanine, the CDR3 comprises 13 residues. CDR3 DNA only is kept here, 39 bases in frame from base 1. Germline trimming amounts to 8 bases on V and 2 bases on J, with 4 as the count of junction bases outside the gene matches. The germline V gene encodes CDR1 LNHDA and CDR2 SQIVND (reference sequence). Library creation used the immunoSEQ multiplex PCR assay. For the multiplex PCR, a mixture combining 60 forward primers for TCR Vbeta segments and 13 reverse primers for TCR Jbeta segments was used. A multiplex PCR assay on genomic DNA amplified the CDR3 region of rearranged TCR beta genes. On the Illumina HiSeq System, the amplified TCR beta libraries were sequenced as 87-base-pair reads. As for how the authors treated the data: A later analysis counted approximately 84 million unique TCR beta chains across the 550 to 700 repertoires, and around 9.9 million of these chains were shared by at least two donors. Raw reads were error-corrected and collapsed into unique sequences with a nearest-neighbor algorithm that merged closely related sequences to remove PCR and sequencing errors. Alignment of CDR3 sequences to IMGT reference sequences was used to assign V, D and J gene segments. For a sequence to be retained, a match of at least six nucleotides to both a V gene segment and a J gene segment was required. Rearrangements were classified as productive when the CDR3 lacked stop codons and remained in frame with V and J, and all other rearrangements were classified as non-productive. Following IMGT convention, CDR3 was defined as the stretch from the second conserved V-encoded cysteine up to the conserved J-encoded phenylalanine. Sequences without an unambiguous match to a single V gene segment were excluded from the earlier analysis of a few hundred of the donors. An earlier analysis of 587 of the donors called V segments functional above 56.7% productive rearrangements and segregating when the between-donor standard deviation exceeded 5%. A statistical classification framework was developed to diagnose cytomegalovirus status using the catalog of TCR beta chain sequences. In a later analysis, TCR nucleotide sequences were compared against IMGT/GENE-DB human TR gene sequences so that V and J genes could be assigned. A later analysis assigned CDR3 sequences and most-parsimonious VDJ recombination scenarios with the TCRdist pipeline. In a later analysis, every TCR beta chain was defined by the combination of its CDR3 amino acid sequence and its V-gene family, and reads without a unique V-gene family were dropped. As a way to deal with suspected cross-contamination and a sequencing artifact, a later analysis dropped 592 nucleotide sequences that were highly shared and had low generation probability. In a later analysis, a clonal expansion index was calculated for each public chain from normalized within-repertoire ranks of inferred template counts. In a later analysis, generation probabilities were computed using a VDJ recombination model fitted to out-of-frame rearrangements, and the results were checked against IGoR. In a later analysis, hypergeometric tests were used to score TCR-TCR, TCR-HLA and TCR-CMV co-occurrence, with a repertoire-size bias correction applied to TCR pairs. To estimate false discovery rates, a later analysis permuted the HLA or CMV assignments 20 times. A later analysis grouped co-occurring TCRs with DBSCAN, adding TCRdist sequence similarity when clustering within HLA-allele-positive subsets. For co-occurrence clustering, repertoires with fewer than 30,000 or more than 120,000 public chains were excluded, along with several repertoires with anomalous nucleotide sharing. TCRdb retrieved this table from immuneACCESS and kept in-frame rearrangements only. Not all clones are present; in checked studies, unresolved V genes account for under half, and no reason is known for the remainder. The DNA gave D and trimming, while V, J and clone size come from that table. This sample's listing comprises tens of thousands of clones. The ten largest clones capture about 0.6% of the sample.

Worth noting for this clone: What this receptor recognizes is not known.

The cohort was made up of about 610 healthy bone marrow donors. At the time of sampling, every cohort member was nominally healthy, though immune exposures that went unrecorded were likely present. The donor was CMV seronegative and belonged to the group of approximately 320 seronegative cohort members. A peripheral blood sample was collected from each donor, and TCR beta sequencing was performed on peripheral blood mononuclear cells. Genomic DNA was extracted from the blood cell samples with the Qiagen DNeasy Blood Extraction Kit. The sequence links TRBV19 to TRBJ1-2; 8 bases in between match TRBD1. The source is a man between 45 and 60 years old in good health and CMV-seronegative. The sequencing input was PBMCs. The base sequence is TGTGCCAGTGTCCGGGACAGGAACTATGGCTACACCTTC. It is translated as CASVRDRNYGYTF.